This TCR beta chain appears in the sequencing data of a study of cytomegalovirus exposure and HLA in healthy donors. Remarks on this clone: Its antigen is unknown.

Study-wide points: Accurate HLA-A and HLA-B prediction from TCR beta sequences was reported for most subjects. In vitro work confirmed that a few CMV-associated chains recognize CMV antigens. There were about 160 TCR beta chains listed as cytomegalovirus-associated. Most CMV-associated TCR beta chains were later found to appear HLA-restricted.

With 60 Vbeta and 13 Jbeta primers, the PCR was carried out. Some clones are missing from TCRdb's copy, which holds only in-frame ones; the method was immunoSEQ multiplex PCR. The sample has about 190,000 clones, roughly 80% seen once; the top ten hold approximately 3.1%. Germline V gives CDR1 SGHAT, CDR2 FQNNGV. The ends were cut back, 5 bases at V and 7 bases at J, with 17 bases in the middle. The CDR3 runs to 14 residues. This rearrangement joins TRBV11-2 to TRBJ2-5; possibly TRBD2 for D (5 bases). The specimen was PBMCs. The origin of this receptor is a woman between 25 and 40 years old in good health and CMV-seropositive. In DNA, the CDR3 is TGTGCCAGCAGCGCGAGGGCTCCCGGCGGGACCCAGTACTTC. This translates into CASSARAPGGTQYF.